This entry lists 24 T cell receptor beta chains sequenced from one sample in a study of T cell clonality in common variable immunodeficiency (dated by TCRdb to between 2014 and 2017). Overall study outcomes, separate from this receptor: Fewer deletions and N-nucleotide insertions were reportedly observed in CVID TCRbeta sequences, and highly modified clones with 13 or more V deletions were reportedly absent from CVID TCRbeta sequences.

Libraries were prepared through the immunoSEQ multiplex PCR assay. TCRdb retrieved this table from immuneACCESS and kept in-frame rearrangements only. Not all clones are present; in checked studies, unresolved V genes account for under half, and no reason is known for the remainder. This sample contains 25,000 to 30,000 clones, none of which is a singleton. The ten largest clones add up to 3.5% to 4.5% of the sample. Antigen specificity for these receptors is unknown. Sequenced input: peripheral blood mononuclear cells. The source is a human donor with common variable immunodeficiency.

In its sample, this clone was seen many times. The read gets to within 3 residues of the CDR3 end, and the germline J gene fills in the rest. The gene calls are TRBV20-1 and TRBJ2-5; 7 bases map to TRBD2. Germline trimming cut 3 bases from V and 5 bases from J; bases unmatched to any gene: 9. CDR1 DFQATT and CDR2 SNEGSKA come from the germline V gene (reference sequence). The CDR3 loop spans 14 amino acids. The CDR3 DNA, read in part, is TGCAGTGCTAGTCGAGCGGGGTCCCGCGAGACC. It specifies CSASRAGSRET. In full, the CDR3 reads CSASRAGSRETQYF.

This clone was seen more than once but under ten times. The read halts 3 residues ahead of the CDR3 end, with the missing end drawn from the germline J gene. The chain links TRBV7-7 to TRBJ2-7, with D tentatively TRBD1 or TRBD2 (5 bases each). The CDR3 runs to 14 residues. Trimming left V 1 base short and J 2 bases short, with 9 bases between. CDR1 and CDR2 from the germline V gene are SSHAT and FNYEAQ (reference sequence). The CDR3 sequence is CASSLDQGAYEQYF. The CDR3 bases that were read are TGTGCCAGCAGCTTAGACCAGGGAGCCTACGAG.

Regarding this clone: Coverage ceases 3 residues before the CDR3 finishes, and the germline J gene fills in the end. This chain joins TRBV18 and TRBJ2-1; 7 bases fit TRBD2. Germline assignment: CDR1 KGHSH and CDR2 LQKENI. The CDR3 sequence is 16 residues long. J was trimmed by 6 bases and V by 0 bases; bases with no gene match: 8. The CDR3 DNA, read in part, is TGTGCCAGCTCACCACCTCAGCGGGGATGGCTCAATGAG. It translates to CASSPPQRGWLNE. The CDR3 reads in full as CASSPPQRGWLNEQFF.

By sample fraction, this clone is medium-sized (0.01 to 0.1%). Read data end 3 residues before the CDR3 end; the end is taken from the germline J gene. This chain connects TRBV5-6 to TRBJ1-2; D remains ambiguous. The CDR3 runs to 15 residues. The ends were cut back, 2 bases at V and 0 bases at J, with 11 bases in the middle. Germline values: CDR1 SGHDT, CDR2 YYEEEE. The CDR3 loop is CASSFNPSANYGYTF. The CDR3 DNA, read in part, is TGTGCCAGCAGCTTCAACCCTAGCGCTAACTATGGC. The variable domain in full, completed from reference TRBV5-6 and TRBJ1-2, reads DAGVTQSPTHLIKTRGQQVTLRCSPKSGHDTVSWYQQALGQGPQFIFQYYEEEERQRGNFPDRFSGHQFPNYSSELNVNALLLGDSALYLCASSFNPSANYGYTFGSGTRLTVV.

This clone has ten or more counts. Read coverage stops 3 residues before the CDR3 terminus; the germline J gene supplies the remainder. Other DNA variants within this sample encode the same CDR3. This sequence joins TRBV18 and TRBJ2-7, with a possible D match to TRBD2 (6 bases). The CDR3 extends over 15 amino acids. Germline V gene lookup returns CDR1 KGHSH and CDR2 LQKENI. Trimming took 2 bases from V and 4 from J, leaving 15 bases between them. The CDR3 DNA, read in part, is TGTGCCAGCTCACCATGGAGTAGGACTACTTACGAG. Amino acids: CASSPWSRTTYE. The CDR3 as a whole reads CASSPWSRTTYEQYF.

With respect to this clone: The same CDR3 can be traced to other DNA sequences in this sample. CDR3 DNA (partial): TGTGCCAGCAGTGAATTTGGAACAGGGGGTAGGGAGACC. This sequence encodes CASSEFGTGGRET. The full CDR3 reads CASSEFGTGGRETQYF. V gene TRBV2 combines with J gene TRBJ2-5; 8 bases match TRBD1. The read falls 3 residues short of the CDR3 end, and the missing part is taken from the germline J gene. The CDR3 contains 16 residues. With 2 bases clipped from V and 5 bases from J, the junction kept 10 bases outside the gene matches. Germline V lookup: CDR1 SNHLY, CDR2 FYNNEI.

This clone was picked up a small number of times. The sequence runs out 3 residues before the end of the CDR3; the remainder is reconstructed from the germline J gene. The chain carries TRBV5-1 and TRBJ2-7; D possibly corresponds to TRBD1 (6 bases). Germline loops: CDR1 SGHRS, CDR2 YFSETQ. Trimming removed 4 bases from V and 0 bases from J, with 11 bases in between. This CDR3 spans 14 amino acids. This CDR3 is CASSHPGASYEQYF. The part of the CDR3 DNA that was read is TGCGCCAGCAGCCACCCAGGGGCCTCCTACGAG.

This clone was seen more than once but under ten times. CDR3 DNA, as far as it was read: TGTGCCAGTAGTGGCCTCAGTGCTGAA. Its protein product is CASSGLSAE. The complete CDR3 sequence is CASSGLSAEAFF. The chain has TRBV19 and TRBJ1-1; the D is unclear. The read falls 3 residues short of the CDR3 end, and the missing part is taken from the germline J gene. V dropped 5 bases and J dropped 6 bases, with 10 bases sitting between them. The CDR3 extends over 12 amino acids. The V gene's germline CDR1 is LNHDA and CDR2 SQIVND (reference sequence). Filled out from reference TRBV19 and TRBJ1-1, the complete variable domain reads DGGITQSPKYLFRKEGQNVTLSCEQNLNHDAMYWYRQDPGQGLRLIYYSQIVNDFQKGDIAEGYSVSREKKESFPLTVTSAQKNPTAFYLCASSGLSAEAFFGQGTRLTVV.

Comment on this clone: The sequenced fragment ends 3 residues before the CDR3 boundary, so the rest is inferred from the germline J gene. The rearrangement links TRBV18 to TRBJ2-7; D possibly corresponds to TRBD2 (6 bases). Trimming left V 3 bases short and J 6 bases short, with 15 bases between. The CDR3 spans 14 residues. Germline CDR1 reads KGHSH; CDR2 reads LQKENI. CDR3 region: CASSPLGGEAEQYF. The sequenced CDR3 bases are TGTGCCAGCTCACCCCTGGGGGGAGAGGCCGAG.

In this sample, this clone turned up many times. CDR3 residues: CASSPWAAGDYEQYF. Partial CDR3 DNA: TGTGCCAGCAGCCCCTGGGCAGCGGGGGACTACGAG. The chain uses TRBV11-2 and TRBJ2-7; 8 positions agree with TRBD2. Sequencing ends 3 residues short of the CDR3 end; the germline J gene provides the rest. J was trimmed by 3 bases and V by 5 bases; bases with no gene match: 9. The CDR3 consists of 15 residues. Per germline, CDR1 SGHAT and CDR2 FQNNGV.

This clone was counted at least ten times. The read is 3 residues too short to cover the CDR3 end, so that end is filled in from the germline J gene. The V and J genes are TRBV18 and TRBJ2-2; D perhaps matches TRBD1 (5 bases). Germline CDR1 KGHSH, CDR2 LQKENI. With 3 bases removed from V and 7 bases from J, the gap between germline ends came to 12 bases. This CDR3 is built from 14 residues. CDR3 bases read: TGTGCCAGCTCACCCCGGCAGGGTGGCGGGGAG. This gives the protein CASSPRQGGGE. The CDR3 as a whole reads CASSPRQGGGELFF.

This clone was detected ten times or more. CDR3 DNA, as far as it was read: TGTGCCAGCTCACCACCGGAGGGAGATACG. Its translation: CASSPPEGDT. The whole CDR3 reads CASSPPEGDTQYF. The rearrangement joins TRBV18 to TRBJ2-3, with D possibly TRBD2 on 6 matching bases. The CDR3 end is not reached by the read, which stops 3 residues before it; the germline J gene fills it in. This CDR3 is 13 amino acids long. Germline V gene data show CDR1 as KGHSH and CDR2 as LQKENI. Trimming removed 0 bases at V and 5 bases at J, with 6 bases between.

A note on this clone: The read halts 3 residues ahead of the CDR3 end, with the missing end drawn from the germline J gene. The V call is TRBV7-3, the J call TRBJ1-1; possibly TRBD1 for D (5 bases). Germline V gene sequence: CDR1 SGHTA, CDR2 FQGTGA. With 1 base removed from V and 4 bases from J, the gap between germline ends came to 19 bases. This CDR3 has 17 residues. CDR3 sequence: CASSLSPLGQGGTEAFF. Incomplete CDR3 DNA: TGTGCCAGCAGCTTAAGTCCCCTGGGGCAGGGTGGCACTGAA.

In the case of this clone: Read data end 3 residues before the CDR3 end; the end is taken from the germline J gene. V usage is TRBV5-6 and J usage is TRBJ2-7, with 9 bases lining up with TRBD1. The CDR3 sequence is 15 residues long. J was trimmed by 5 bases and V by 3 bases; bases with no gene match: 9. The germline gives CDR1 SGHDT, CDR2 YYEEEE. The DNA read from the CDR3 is TGTGCCAGCAGCTCGATACAGGGGGCGATTAACGAG. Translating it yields CASSSIQGAINE. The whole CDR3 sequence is CASSSIQGAINEQYF.

This CDR3 is CASSLVNYYNEQFF. Incomplete CDR3 DNA: TGTGCCAGCAGCTTAGTGAACTATTACAATGAG. This rearrangement joins TRBV11-1 to TRBJ2-1; D remains ambiguous. The observed sequence ends 3 residues before the CDR3 terminus, with the missing tail filled in from the germline J gene. Trimming removed 1 base at V and 4 bases at J, with 8 bases between. The germline V gene has CDR1 SGHAT and CDR2 FQDESV (reference sequence). The CDR3 length is 14 residues.

The covered CDR3 bases are TGTGCCAGCAGCACAGACAGGGCTGGTAACTATGGC. Amino acid sequence: CASSTDRAGNYG. The complete CDR3 sequence is CASSTDRAGNYGYTF. The rearrangement links TRBV7-2 to TRBJ1-2, with 7 bases that match TRBD1. Read sequence stops 3 residues before the CDR3 end, and the germline J gene provides the missing end. Germline loops: CDR1 SGHTA, CDR2 FQGNSA. J was trimmed by 1 base and V by 5 bases; bases with no gene match: 7. This CDR3 has 15 residues. The full variable domain, its missing parts supplied by reference TRBV7-2 and TRBJ1-2, is GAGVSQSPSNKVTEKGKDVELRCDPISGHTALYWYRQSLGQGLEFLIYFQGNSAPDKSGLPSDRFSAERTGGSVSTLTIQRTQQEDSAVYLCASSTDRAGNYGYTFGSGTRLTVV.

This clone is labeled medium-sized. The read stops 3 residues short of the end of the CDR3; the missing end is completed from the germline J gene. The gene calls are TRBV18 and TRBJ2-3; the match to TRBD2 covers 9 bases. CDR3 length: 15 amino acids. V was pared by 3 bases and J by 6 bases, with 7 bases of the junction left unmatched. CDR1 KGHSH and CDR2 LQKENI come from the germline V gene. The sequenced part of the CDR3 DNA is TGTGCCAGCTCACCGAGGCTAGCGGGACGCGATACG. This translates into CASSPRLAGRDT. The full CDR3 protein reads CASSPRLAGRDTQYF.

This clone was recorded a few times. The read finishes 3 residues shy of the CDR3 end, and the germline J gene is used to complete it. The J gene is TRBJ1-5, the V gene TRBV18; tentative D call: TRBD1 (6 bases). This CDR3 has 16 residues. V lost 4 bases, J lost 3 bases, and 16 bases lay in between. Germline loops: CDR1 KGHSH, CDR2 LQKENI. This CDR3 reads CASSRDTSYINQPQHF. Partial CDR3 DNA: TGTGCCAGCTCACGGGACACTTCCTACATCAATCAGCCC.

This CDR3 is CASSIRGQWPQHF. CDR3 DNA (partial): TGTGCCAGTAGTATCCGCGGGCAGTGGCCC. This chain connects TRBV19 to TRBJ1-5; D not resolved. Sequencing ends 3 residues short of the CDR3 end; the germline J gene provides the rest. Germline assignment: CDR1 LNHDA and CDR2 SQIVND (reference sequence). There are 13 residues in the CDR3. V lost 3 bases and J lost 9, with 12 bases in between.

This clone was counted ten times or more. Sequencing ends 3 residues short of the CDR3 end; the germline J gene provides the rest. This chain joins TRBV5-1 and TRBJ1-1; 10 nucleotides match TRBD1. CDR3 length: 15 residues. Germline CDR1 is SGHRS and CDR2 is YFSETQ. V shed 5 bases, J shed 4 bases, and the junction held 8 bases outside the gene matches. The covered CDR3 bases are TGCGCCAGCAGACCGAGACAGGGGGCGGTCACTGAA. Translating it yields CASRPRQGAVTE. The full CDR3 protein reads CASRPRQGAVTEAFF.

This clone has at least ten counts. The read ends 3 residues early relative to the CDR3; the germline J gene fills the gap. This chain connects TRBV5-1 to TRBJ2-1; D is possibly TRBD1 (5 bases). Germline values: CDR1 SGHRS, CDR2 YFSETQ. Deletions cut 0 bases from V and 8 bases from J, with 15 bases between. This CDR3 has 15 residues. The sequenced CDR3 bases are TGCGCCAGCAGCTTGGATTCAGGGAATAGGTATGAG. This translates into CASSLDSGNRYE. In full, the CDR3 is CASSLDSGNRYEQFF.

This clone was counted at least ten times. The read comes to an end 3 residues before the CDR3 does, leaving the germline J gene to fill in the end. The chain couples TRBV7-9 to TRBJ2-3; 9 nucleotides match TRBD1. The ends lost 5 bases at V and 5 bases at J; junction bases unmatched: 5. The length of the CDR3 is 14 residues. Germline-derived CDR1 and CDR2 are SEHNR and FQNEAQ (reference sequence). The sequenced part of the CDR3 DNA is TGTGCCAGCAGCCCACAGGGGGCTATAGATACG. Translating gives CASSPQGAIDT. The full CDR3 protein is CASSPQGAIDTQYF. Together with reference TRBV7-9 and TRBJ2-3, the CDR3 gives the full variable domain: DTGVSQNPRHKITKRGQNVTFRCDPISEHNRLYWYRQTLGQGPEFLTYFQNEAQLEKSRLLSDRFSAERPKGSFSTLEIQRTEQGDSAMYLCASSPQGAIDTQYFGPGTRLTVL.

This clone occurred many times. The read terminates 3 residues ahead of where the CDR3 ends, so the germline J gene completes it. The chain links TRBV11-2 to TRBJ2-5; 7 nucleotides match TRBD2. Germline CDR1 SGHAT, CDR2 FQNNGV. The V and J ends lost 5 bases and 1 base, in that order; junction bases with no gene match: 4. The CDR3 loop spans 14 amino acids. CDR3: CASSAGAAQETQYF. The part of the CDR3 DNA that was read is TGTGCCAGCAGCGCGGGAGCGGCCCAAGAGACC.

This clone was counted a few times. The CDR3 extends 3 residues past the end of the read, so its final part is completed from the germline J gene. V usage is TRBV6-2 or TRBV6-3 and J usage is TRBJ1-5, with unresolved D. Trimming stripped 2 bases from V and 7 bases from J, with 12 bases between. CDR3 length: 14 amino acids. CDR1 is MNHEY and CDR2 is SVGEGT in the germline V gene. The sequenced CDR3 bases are TGTGCCAGCAGTTACGAACGGGGTGGCCAGCCC. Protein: CASSYERGGQP. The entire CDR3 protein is CASSYERGGQPQHF.